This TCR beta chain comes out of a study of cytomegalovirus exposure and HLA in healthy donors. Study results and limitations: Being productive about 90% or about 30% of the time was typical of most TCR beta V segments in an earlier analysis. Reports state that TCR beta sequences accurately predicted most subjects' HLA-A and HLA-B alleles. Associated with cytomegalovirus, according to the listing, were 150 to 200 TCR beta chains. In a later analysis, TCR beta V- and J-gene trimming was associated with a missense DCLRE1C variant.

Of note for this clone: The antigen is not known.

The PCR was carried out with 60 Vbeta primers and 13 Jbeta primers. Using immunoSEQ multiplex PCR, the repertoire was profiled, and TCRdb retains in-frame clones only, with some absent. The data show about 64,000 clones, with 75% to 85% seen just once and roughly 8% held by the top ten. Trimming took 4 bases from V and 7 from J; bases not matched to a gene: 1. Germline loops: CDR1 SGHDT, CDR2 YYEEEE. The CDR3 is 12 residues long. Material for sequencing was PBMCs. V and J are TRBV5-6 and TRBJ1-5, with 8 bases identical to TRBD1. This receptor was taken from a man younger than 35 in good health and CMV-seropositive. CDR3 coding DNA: TGTGCCAGCAGCCAGGGGGCCCAGCCCCAGCATTTT. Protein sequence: CASSQGAQPQHF.